This record concerns one TCR beta chain sequence. Its matching antigen is unknown. The germline V and J ends were trimmed by 6 bases and 2 bases, with 20 bases remaining between them. This CDR3 region has 16 residues. Germline V CDR1 and CDR2: KGHSH, LQKENI. The entry originates in a study of T cells in localized non-small cell lung cancer. Study-wide results and limits: Analysis by sequencing included only one tumor region, so heterogeneity remains possible. There was higher T cell clonality in uninvolved adjacent lung than in tumor, and it was highest there.

Only in-frame clones appear in the TCRdb table, and some are missing; sequencing was by immunoSEQ multiplex PCR. The sample shows approximately 24,000 clones, about nine tenths of them seen only once. The sequence came from a man aged 40 to 69 with stage I squamous cell lung carcinoma. V and J are TRBV18 and TRBJ2-7; weak D call: TRBD2 (6 bases). Sequencing used peripheral blood, obtained before any cancer treatment. The CDR3 loop reads CASSPVKGLYPYEQYF. In DNA form, the CDR3 reads TGTGCCAGCTCCCCCGTAAAGGGACTTTATCCCTACGAGCAGTACTTC.